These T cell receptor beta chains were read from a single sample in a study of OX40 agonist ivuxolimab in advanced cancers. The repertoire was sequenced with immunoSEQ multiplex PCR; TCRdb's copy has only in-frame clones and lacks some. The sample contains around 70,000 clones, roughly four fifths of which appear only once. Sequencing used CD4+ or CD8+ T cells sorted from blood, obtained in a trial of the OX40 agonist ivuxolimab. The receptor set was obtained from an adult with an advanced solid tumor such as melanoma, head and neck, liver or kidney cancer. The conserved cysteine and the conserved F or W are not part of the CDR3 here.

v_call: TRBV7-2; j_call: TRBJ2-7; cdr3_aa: ASSLVPISSYEQY
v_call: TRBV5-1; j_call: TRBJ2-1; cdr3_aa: ASSPGGTGVNEQF
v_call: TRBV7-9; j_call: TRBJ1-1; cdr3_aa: ASSDTQGRTEAF
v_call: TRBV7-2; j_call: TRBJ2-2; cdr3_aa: ASSLLGAGELF
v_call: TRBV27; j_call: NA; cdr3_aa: ASSKGQGGYEQY
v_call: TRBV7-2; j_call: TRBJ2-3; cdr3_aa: ASSPDQPSTDTQY
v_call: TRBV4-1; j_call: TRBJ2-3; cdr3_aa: ASSRLAAETQY
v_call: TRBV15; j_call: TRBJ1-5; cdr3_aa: ATSKSTVSNQPQH
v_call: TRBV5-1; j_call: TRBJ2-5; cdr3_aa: ASSLFAASYQETQY
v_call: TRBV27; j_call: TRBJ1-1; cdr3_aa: ASSWGGRKNTEAF
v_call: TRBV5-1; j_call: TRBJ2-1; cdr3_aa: ASSLTRLDEQF
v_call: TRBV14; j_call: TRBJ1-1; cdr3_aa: ASSQVHSLVPEAF
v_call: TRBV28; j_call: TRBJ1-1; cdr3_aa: ASILFGGSTEAF
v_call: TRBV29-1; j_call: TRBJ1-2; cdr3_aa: SASEVSNYGYT
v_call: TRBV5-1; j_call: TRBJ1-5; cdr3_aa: ASSAGGNQPQH
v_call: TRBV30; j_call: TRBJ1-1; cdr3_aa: AWSPRGAEAF
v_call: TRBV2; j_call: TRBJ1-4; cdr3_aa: ASSEVTGANEKLF
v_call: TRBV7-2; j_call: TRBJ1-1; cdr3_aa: ASSLGGTVNTEAF
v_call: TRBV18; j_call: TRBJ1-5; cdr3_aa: ASSPGLNQPQH
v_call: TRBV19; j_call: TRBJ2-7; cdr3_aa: ASSINSGDPYEQY
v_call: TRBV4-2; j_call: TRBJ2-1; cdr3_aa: ASSPRDRGHEQF
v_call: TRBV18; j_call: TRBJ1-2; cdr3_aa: ASSPSSRTDYGYT
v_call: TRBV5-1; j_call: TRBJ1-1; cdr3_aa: ASSTQPSVPFLNTEAF
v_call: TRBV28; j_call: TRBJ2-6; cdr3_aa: ASSLIAGANVLT
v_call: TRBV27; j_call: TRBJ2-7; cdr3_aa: ASSPGAGGYEQY
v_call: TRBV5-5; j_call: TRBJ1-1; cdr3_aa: ASSPVSRGEAF
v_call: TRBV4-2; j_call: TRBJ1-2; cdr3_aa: ASSQDIGQSNYGYT
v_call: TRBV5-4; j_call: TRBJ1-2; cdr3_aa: ASSFRGRETNYGYT
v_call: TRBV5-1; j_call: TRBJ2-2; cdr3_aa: ASSLALSGTTNTGELF
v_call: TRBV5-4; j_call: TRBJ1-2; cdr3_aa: ASSGPGGYGYT
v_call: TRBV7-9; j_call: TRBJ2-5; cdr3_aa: ASRLILGVGETQY
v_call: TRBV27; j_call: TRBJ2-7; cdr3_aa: ASSLQGDEQY
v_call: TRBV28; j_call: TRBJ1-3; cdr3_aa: ASSWGANTIY
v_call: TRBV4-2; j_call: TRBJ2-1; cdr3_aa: ASSQDSFRTRPDNEQF
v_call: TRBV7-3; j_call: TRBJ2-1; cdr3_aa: ASSSIAGASLNEQF
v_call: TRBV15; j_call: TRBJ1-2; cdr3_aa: ATSRDRYGYT
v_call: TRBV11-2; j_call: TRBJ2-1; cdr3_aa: ASSLEASSYNEQF
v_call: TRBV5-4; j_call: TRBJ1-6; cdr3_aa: ASSFGTGRNSPLH
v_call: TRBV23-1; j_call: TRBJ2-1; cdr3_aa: ASRKEDYRDTLVDEQF
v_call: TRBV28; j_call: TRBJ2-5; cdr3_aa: ASKSGGLRWETQY
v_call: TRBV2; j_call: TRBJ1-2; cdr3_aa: ASIRREGAQGYT
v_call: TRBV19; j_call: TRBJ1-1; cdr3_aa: ASKYWEGEAF
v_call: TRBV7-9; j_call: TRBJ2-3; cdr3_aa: ASSFRQSSTDTQY
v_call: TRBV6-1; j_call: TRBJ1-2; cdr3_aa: ASRVTGTANYGYT
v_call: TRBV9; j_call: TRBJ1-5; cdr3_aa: ASSVGPGSQPQH
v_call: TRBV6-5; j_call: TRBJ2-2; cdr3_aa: ASSYLGGRYTGELF
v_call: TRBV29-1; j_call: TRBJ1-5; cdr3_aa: SGPGEGRPQH
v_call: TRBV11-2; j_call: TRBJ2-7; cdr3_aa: ASSPLRGSGRGYEQY
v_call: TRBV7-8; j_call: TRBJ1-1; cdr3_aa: ASSLMTGGNTEAF